The present TCR beta chain was sequenced within a study of ipilimumab plus nivolumab after autologous stem cell transplantation. For the study at large: Typical patient got about 5 ipilimumab doses and about eight nivolumab doses (median). Regarding the study as a whole: Authors suggest TCR repertoire, Treg phenotype and gut microbiota support further study.

V shed 6 bases and J 0 bases; nucleotides not matched to a gene: 14. Looked up from germline, CDR1 is SGHTA and CDR2 is FQGTGA. The CDR3 is made up of 18 amino acids. Patients got ipilimumab 1 mg/kg beginning 14 to 28 days post-transplant. Profiling relied on immunoSEQ multiplex PCR, and the TCRdb table lists in-frame clones only, not all of them. The sample gives fewer than 85,000 clones, nearly 85% of which show up once; under 2.5% is in the top ten. To note about this clone: Its target is not known.

The TCR was taken from a male donor with diffuse large B-cell lymphoma. The rearrangement links TRBV7-3 to TRBJ2-5; 9 nucleotides align to TRBD2. Material: PBMCs, obtained in a trial of ipilimumab plus nivolumab as post-transplant consolidation. The CDR3 nucleotides read TGTGCCAGCAGTCCGGGTGGGGTAGCGGGGGCCCACCAAGAGACCCAGTACTTC. Translation: CASSPGGVAGAHQETQYF.